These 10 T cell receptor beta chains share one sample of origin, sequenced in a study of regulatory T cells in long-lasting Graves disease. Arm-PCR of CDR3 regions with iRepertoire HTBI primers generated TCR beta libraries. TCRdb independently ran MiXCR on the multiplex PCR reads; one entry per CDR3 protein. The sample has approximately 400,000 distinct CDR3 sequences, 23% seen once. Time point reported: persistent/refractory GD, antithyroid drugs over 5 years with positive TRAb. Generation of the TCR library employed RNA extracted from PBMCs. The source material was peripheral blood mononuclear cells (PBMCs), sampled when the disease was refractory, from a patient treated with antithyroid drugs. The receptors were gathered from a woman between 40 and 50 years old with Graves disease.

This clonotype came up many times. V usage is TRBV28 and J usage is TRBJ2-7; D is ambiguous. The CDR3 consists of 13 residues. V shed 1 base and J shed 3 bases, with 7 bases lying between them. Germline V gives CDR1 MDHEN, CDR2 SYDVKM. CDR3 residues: CASSLSGVYEQYF. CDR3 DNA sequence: TGTGCCAGCAGTTTATCAGGTGTCTACGAGCAGTACTTC.

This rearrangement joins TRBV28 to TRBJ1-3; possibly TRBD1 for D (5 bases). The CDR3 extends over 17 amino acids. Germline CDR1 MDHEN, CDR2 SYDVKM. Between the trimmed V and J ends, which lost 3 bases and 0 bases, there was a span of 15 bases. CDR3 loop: CASSFGGADYSGNTIYF. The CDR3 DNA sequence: TGTGCCAGCAGTTTTGGTGGGGCGGATTACTCTGGAAACACCATATATTTT.

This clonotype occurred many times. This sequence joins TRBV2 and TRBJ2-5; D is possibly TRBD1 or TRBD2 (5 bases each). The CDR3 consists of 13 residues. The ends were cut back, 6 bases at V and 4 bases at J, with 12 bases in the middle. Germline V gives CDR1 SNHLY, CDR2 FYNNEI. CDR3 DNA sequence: TGTGCCAGCAGCCCTCGTGGGGGAGAGACCCAGTACTTC. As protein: CASSPRGGETQYF.

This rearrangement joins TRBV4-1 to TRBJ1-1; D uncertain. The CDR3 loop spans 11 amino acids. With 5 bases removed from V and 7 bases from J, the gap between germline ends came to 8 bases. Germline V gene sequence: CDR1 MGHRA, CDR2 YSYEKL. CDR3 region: CASSVGNEAFF. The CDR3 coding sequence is TGCGCCAGCAGCGTGGGCAATGAAGCTTTCTTT.

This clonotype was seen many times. In DNA, the CDR3 is TGTGCCAGCAGCCCCGAACAGGGGGCCTACGAGCAGTACTTC. This gives the protein CASSPEQGAYEQYF. The genes are TRBV11-1 and TRBJ2-7; TRBD1 aligns across 8 bases. The CDR3 length is 14 residues. The V segment lost 5 bases and the J segment 2 bases; nucleotides outside the gene matches: 5. Germline loops: CDR1 SGHAT, CDR2 FQDESV (reference sequence). Using reference TRBV11-1 and TRBJ2-7 for the parts outside the CDR3, the full variable domain is EAEVAQSPRYKITEKSQAVAFWCDPISGHATLYWYRQILGQGPELLVQFQDESVVDDSQLPKDRFSAERLKGVDSTLKIQPAELGDSAMYLCASSPEQGAYEQYFGPGTRLTVT.

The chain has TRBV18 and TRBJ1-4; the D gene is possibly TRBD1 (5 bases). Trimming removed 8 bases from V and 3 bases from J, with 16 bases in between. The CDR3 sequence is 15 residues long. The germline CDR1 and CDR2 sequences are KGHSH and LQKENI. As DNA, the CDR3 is TGTGCCAGCGGTGCCGTAGGGGCAGCTAATGAAAAACTGTTTTTT. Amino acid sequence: CASGAVGAANEKLFF.

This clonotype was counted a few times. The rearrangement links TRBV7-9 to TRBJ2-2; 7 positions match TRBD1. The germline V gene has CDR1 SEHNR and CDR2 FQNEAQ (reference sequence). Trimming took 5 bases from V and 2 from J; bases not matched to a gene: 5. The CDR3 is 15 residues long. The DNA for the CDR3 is TGTGCCAGCAGCCCCTGGACAGGAAACACCGGGGAGCTGTTTTTT. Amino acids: CASSPWTGNTGELFF.

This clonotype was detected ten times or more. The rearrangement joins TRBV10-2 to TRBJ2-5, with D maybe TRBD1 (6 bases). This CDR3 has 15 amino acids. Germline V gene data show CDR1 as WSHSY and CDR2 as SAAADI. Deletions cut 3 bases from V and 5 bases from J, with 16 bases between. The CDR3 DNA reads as TGCGCCAGCAGTGATACCGGGACAACTCACGAGACCCAGTACTTC. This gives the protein CASSDTGTTHETQYF.

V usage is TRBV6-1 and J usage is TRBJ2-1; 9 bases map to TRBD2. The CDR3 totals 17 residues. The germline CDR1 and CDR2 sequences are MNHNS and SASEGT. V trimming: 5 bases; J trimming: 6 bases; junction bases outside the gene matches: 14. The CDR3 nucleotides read TGTGCCAGCAGTCAGACCGAGGCTGCGGGAGGGCCCAATGAGCAGTTCTTC. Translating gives CASSQTEAAGGPNEQFF.

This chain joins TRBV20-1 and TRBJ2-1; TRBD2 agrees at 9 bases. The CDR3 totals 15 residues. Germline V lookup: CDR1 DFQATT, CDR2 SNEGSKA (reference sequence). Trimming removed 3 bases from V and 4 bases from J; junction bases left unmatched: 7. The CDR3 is CSASGRLAGYNEQFF. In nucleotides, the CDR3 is TGCAGTGCTAGTGGTCGGCTAGCGGGGTACAATGAGCAGTTCTTC.